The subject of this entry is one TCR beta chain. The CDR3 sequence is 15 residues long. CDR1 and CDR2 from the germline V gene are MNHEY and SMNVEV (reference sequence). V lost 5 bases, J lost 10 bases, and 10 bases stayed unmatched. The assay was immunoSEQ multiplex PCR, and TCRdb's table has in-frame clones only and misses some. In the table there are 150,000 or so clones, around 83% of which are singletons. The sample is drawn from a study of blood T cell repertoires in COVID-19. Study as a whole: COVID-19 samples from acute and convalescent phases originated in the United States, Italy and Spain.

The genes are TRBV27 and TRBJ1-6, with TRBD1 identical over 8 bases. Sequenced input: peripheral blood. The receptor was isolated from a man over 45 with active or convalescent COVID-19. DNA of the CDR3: TGTGCCAGCAGTCTCCGGACAGGGTTCGCCTCACCCCTCCACTTT. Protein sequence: CASSLRTGFASPLHF.